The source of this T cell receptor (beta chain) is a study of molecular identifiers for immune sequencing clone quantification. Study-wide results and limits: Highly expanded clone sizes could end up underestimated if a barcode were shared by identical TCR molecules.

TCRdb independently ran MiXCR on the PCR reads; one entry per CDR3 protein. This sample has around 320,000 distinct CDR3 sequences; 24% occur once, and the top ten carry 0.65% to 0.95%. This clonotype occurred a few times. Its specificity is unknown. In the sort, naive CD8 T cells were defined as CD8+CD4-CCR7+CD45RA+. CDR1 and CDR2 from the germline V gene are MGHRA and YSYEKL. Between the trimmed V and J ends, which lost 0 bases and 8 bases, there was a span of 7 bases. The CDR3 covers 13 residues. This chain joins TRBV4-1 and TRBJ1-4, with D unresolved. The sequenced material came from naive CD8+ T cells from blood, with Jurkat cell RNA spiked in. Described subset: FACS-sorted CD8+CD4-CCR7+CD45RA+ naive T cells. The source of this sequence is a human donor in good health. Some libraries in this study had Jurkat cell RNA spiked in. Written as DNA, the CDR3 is TGCGCCAGCAGCCAAGATAGCAGGGAAAAACTGTTTTTT. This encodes CASSQDSREKLFF.